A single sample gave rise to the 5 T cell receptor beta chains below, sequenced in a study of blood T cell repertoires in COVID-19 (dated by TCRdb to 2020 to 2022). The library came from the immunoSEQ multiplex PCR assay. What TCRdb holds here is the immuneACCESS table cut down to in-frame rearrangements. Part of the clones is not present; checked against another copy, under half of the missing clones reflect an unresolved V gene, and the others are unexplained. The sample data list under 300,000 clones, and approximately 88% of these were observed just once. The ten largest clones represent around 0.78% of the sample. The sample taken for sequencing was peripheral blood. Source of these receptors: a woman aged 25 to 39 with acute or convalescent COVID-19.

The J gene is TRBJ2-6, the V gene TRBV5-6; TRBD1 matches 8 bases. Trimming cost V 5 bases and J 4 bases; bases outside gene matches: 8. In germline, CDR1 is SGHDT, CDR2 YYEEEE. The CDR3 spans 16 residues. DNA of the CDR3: TGTGCCAGCAGGGGAGGACAGGGTTCCGGGGCCAACGTCCTGACTTTC. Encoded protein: CASRGGQGSGANVLTF.

The DNA of the CDR3 is TGTGCCAGCAGAGGAATACAGGGTACCCACGAGCAGTACTTC. Residues: CASRGIQGTHEQYF. This chain links TRBV6-5 with TRBJ2-7, with D possibly matching TRBD1 (6 bases). Per germline, CDR1 MNHEY and CDR2 SVGAGI. Trimming pared 6 bases from V and 5 bases from J, leaving 17 bases between. The CDR3 loop spans 14 amino acids.

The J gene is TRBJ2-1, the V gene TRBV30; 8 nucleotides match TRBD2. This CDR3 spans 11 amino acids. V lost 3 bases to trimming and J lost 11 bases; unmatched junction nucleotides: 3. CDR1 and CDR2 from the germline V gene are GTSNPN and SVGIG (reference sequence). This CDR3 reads CAWRDSGKQFF. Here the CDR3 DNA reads TGTGCCTGGAGGGATAGCGGGAAGCAGTTCTTC.

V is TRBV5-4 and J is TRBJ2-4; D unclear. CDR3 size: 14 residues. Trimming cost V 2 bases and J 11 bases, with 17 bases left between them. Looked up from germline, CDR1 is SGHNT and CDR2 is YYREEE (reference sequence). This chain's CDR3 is CASSFYALTHFQYF. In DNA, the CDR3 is TGTGCCAGCAGCTTCTATGCTTTGACTCATTTTCAGTACTTC.

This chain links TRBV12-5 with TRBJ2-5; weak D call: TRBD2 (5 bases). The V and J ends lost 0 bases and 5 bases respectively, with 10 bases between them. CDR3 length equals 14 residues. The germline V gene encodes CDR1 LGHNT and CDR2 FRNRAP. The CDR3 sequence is CASGLVREFETQYF. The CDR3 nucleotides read TGTGCTAGTGGTTTGGTACGGGAATTCGAGACCCAGTACTTC.